The rows below give T cell receptor beta chains drawn from one sample of a study of shared clonotypes between healthy human individuals. Generated by immunoSEQ multiplex PCR, the TCRdb table keeps only in-frame clones and is missing some. The data hold some 1.5 million clones, with about 98% observed a single time. Sequenced: naive CD4+ T cells sorted from blood. The receptor source for this set is a man in his thirties or forties in good health. Both conserved end residues are part of each CDR3. Each record gives: clone size, V gene, D gene, J gene, CDR3 protein, CDR3 DNA. A D gene is named only where the DNA matches it firmly. The size field is filled for only some rows; it gives once, few, many or a size class.

clone size: .; V gene: TRBV7-8; D gene: .; J gene: TRBJ2-7; CDR3 protein: CASSLDRDSEQYF; CDR3 DNA: TGTGCCAGCAGCTTAGACAGGGACTCCGAGCAGTACTTC
clone size: .; V gene: TRBV4-1; D gene: .; J gene: TRBJ1-2; CDR3 protein: CASSQSGDYGYTF; CDR3 DNA: TGCGCCAGCAGCCAGTCAGGGGACTATGGCTACACCTTC
clone size: .; V gene: TRBV6-5; D gene: TRBD1; J gene: TRBJ2-1; CDR3 protein: CASSGKQGIEQFF; CDR3 DNA: TGTGCCAGCAGTGGAAAACAGGGGATTGAGCAGTTCTTC
clone size: .; V gene: TRBV28; D gene: .; J gene: TRBJ2-7; CDR3 protein: CASSLPKIYEQYF; CDR3 DNA: TGTGCCAGCAGTTTACCCAAGATCTACGAGCAGTACTTC
clone size: .; V gene: TRBV5-7; D gene: .; J gene: TRBJ1-1; CDR3 protein: CASSFLYRLNTEAFF; CDR3 DNA: TGTGCCAGCAGCTTCCTATACCGTTTGAACACTGAAGCTTTCTTT
clone size: .; V gene: TRBV7-2; D gene: TRBD1; J gene: TRBJ1-4; CDR3 protein: CASSSQGAGRGPNEKLFF; CDR3 DNA: TGTGCCAGCAGCAGTCAGGGGGCGGGTCGGGGCCCTAATGAAAAACTGTTTTTT
clone size: .; V gene: TRBV2; D gene: TRBD1; J gene: TRBJ2-4; CDR3 protein: CASSEAGQLAKNIQYF; CDR3 DNA: TGTGCCAGCAGTGAAGCGGGACAGCTAGCCAAAAACATTCAGTACTTC
clone size: once; V gene: TRBV27; D gene: TRBD1; J gene: TRBJ2-1; CDR3 protein: CASSLSMGRGPYNEQFF; CDR3 DNA: TGTGCCAGCAGTTTATCGATGGGCAGGGGGCCCTACAATGAGCAGTTCTTC
clone size: .; V gene: TRBV7-4; D gene: TRBD1; J gene: TRBJ2-3; CDR3 protein: CARLGQGPDTQYF; CDR3 DNA: TGTGCCAGACTAGGACAGGGGCCAGATACGCAGTATTTT
clone size: .; V gene: TRBV7-7; D gene: TRBD2; J gene: TRBJ2-2; CDR3 protein: CASSLGALAGKTGELFF; CDR3 DNA: TGTGCTAGCAGCTTAGGGGCACTAGCGGGAAAAACCGGGGAGCTGTTTTTT
clone size: .; V gene: TRBV6-1; D gene: TRBD2; J gene: TRBJ2-7; CDR3 protein: CASSPTSGSSYEQYF; CDR3 DNA: TGTGCCAGCAGTCCTACTAGCGGGAGCTCCTACGAGCAGTACTTC
clone size: .; V gene: TRBV7-3; D gene: .; J gene: TRBJ2-3; CDR3 protein: CASSLGAGVGIDTQYF; CDR3 DNA: TGTGCCAGCAGCTTGGGGGCGGGAGTAGGTATAGATACGCAGTATTTT
clone size: .; V gene: TRBV6-1; D gene: TRBD1; J gene: TRBJ2-1; CDR3 protein: CASREAGGASDEQFF; CDR3 DNA: TGTGCCAGCAGAGAAGCAGGGGGCGCTTCTGATGAGCAGTTCTTC
clone size: .; V gene: TRBV7-9; D gene: .; J gene: TRBJ2-7; CDR3 protein: CASSIRSGPDEQYF; CDR3 DNA: TGTGCCAGCAGCATCCGTTCGGGGCCCGACGAGCAGTACTTC
clone size: .; V gene: TRBV27; D gene: TRBD1; J gene: TRBJ1-4; CDR3 protein: CASSKRAGQGREKLFF; CDR3 DNA: TGTGCCAGCAGTAAGCGAGCAGGACAGGGGAGAGAAAAACTGTTTTTT
clone size: .; V gene: TRBV29-1; D gene: TRBD1; J gene: TRBJ2-7; CDR3 protein: CSVEWTGLTGEQYF; CDR3 DNA: TGCAGCGTTGAATGGACAGGCTTAACGGGGGAGCAGTACTTC
clone size: .; V gene: TRBV7-2; D gene: .; J gene: TRBJ2-2; CDR3 protein: CASSLRPNTGELFF; CDR3 DNA: TGTGCCAGCAGCCTTCGACCGAACACCGGGGAGCTGTTTTTT
clone size: .; V gene: TRBV18; D gene: TRBD1; J gene: TRBJ2-5; CDR3 protein: CASSPRTGDGETQYF; CDR3 DNA: TGTGCCAGCTCACCAAGGACAGGGGACGGCGAGACCCAGTACTTC
clone size: .; V gene: TRBV19; D gene: .; J gene: TRBJ2-2; CDR3 protein: CATRVGVNTGELFF; CDR3 DNA: TGTGCCACCCGAGTGGGGGTTAACACCGGGGAGCTGTTTTTT
clone size: .; V gene: TRBV5-6; D gene: .; J gene: TRBJ1-3; CDR3 protein: CASSDGLLSGNTIYF; CDR3 DNA: TGTGCCAGCAGCGACGGACTGCTCTCTGGAAACACCATATATTTT
clone size: .; V gene: TRBV27; D gene: TRBD2; J gene: TRBJ2-5; CDR3 protein: CASSLPPVRGGETQYF; CDR3 DNA: TGTGCCAGCAGTCTCCCGCCGGTCCGGGGGGGAGAGACCCAGTACTTC
clone size: .; V gene: TRBV7-3; D gene: .; J gene: TRBJ2-2; CDR3 protein: CASSLSDPSDTGELFF; CDR3 DNA: TGTGCCAGCAGCCTGTCGGACCCATCAGACACCGGGGAGCTGTTTTTT
clone size: .; V gene: TRBV18; D gene: TRBD1; J gene: TRBJ1-2; CDR3 protein: CASSPGRGHYGYTF; CDR3 DNA: TGTGCCAGCTCACCAGGCAGGGGGCACTATGGCTACACCTTC
clone size: .; V gene: TRBV9; D gene: .; J gene: TRBJ1-4; CDR3 protein: CASSAGTAPARGDEKLFF; CDR3 DNA: TGTGCCAGCAGCGCCGGGACGGCACCCGCGCGTGGTGATGAAAAACTGTTTTTT
clone size: .; V gene: TRBV5-1; D gene: .; J gene: TRBJ2-5; CDR3 protein: CASSSASGQETQYF; CDR3 DNA: TGCGCCAGCAGCTCTGCTAGTGGTCAAGAGACCCAGTACTTC
clone size: .; V gene: TRBV9; D gene: TRBD1; J gene: TRBJ1-5; CDR3 protein: CASSVGSTGGQPQHF; CDR3 DNA: TGTGCCAGCAGCGTAGGTTCGACAGGGGGACAGCCCCAGCATTTT
clone size: .; V gene: TRBV15; D gene: .; J gene: TRBJ2-5; CDR3 protein: CATSRESGNPGRKTQYF; CDR3 DNA: TGTGCCACCAGCAGAGAATCGGGGAACCCCGGACGGAAGACCCAGTACTTC
clone size: .; V gene: TRBV15; D gene: TRBD2; J gene: TRBJ2-7; CDR3 protein: CATSARLAGDNEQYF; CDR3 DNA: TGTGCCACCAGCGCCAGACTAGCGGGAGATAACGAGCAGTACTTC
clone size: .; V gene: TRBV7-9; D gene: .; J gene: TRBJ1-2; CDR3 protein: CASSPPANYGYTF; CDR3 DNA: TGTGCCAGCAGTCCACCAGCTAACTATGGCTACACCTTC
clone size: .; V gene: TRBV6-6; D gene: .; J gene: TRBJ2-7; CDR3 protein: CASSANRDGGFYEQYF; CDR3 DNA: TGTGCCAGCAGTGCCAATCGGGACGGAGGCTTCTACGAGCAGTACTTC
clone size: .; V gene: TRBV5-1; D gene: TRBD2; J gene: TRBJ2-1; CDR3 protein: CASSSSGGSYNEQFF; CDR3 DNA: TGCGCCAGCTCGTCTAGCGGGGGCTCCTACAATGAGCAGTTCTTC
clone size: .; V gene: TRBV6-5; D gene: .; J gene: TRBJ2-2; CDR3 protein: CASRYMTGTGELFF; CDR3 DNA: TGTGCCAGCCGCTACATGACGGGCACCGGGGAGCTGTTTTTT
clone size: .; V gene: TRBV7-9; D gene: .; J gene: TRBJ1-3; CDR3 protein: CASSLYARPGYNSGNTIYF; CDR3 DNA: TGTGCCAGCAGCTTATATGCCAGGCCGGGATATAACTCTGGAAACACCATATATTTT
clone size: .; V gene: TRBV6-6; D gene: .; J gene: TRBJ2-3; CDR3 protein: CASSYSTRTDTQYF; CDR3 DNA: TGTGCCAGCAGTTATAGCACCCGCACAGATACGCAGTATTTT
clone size: few; V gene: TRBV28; D gene: .; J gene: TRBJ1-5; CDR3 protein: CASSLVRSAGPSDQPQHF; CDR3 DNA: TGTGCCAGCAGTTTAGTAAGGTCTGCGGGACCGTCCGACCAGCCCCAGCATTTT
clone size: .; V gene: TRBV29-1; D gene: .; J gene: TRBJ2-7; CDR3 protein: CSVANSPYEQYF; CDR3 DNA: TGCAGCGTTGCGAACAGCCCCTACGAGCAGTACTTC
clone size: .; V gene: TRBV7-2; D gene: .; J gene: TRBJ1-4; CDR3 protein: CASSRQTTEKLFF; CDR3 DNA: TGTGCCAGCAGCCGCCAAACTACTGAAAAACTGTTTTTT
clone size: .; V gene: TRBV11-2; D gene: .; J gene: TRBJ2-7; CDR3 protein: CASSGERGRIYEQYF; CDR3 DNA: TGTGCCAGCAGCGGCGAGAGGGGTAGGATTTACGAGCAGTACTTC
clone size: .; V gene: TRBV9; D gene: .; J gene: TRBJ1-1; CDR3 protein: CASSVAGQIGTEAFF; CDR3 DNA: TGTGCCAGCAGCGTAGCTGGACAGATTGGCACTGAAGCTTTCTTT
clone size: .; V gene: TRBV7-2; D gene: .; J gene: TRBJ2-7; CDR3 protein: CASSLDRGILYEQYF; CDR3 DNA: TGTGCCAGCAGCTTAGACCGGGGAATCCTATACGAGCAGTACTTC
clone size: .; V gene: TRBV19; D gene: .; J gene: TRBJ1-1; CDR3 protein: CASRSRVTEAFF; CDR3 DNA: TGTGCCAGTAGAAGCAGGGTCACTGAAGCTTTCTTT
clone size: .; V gene: TRBV7-2; D gene: .; J gene: TRBJ2-3; CDR3 protein: CASSDPGLATQYF; CDR3 DNA: TGTGCCAGCAGCGACCCGGGACTTGCTACGCAGTATTTT
clone size: .; V gene: TRBV11-2; D gene: .; J gene: TRBJ2-5; CDR3 protein: CASSSKSSKETQYF; CDR3 DNA: TGTGCCAGCAGCTCCAAGAGCTCAAAAGAGACCCAGTACTTC
clone size: once; V gene: TRBV6-6; D gene: TRBD1; J gene: TRBJ2-7; CDR3 protein: CASSYTTGVYEQYF; CDR3 DNA: TGTGCCAGCAGTTATACGACAGGGGTCTACGAGCAGTACTTC
clone size: .; V gene: TRBV5-1; D gene: .; J gene: TRBJ2-1; CDR3 protein: CASSLSEGSYNEQFF; CDR3 DNA: TGCGCCAGCAGCTTAAGCGAGGGCTCCTACAATGAGCAGTTCTTC
clone size: .; V gene: TRBV7-6; D gene: .; J gene: TRBJ2-3; CDR3 protein: CASSLDRGTDTQYF; CDR3 DNA: TGTGCCAGCAGCTTAGACAGGGGCACAGATACGCAGTATTTT